This T cell receptor (beta chain) was recorded in a study of blood T cells in healthy people across ages. CDR1 and CDR2 from the germline V gene are MGHRA and YSYEKL. V was shortened by 4 bases and J by 1 base, with 17 bases between the two germline ends. The CDR3 has 17 amino acids. Primed by a sample-barcoded 5' primer and a J-beta primer mix, a second PCR proceeded for about 6 to 11 cycles. TCRdb ran MiXCR on the 5' RACE reads and lists one entry per CDR3 protein. The sample holds 1.5 million to 1.9 million distinct CDR3 sequences, about 45% seen once. This clonotype was sampled from a woman in her late teens or twenties in good health. The sample comprised blood. The J gene is TRBJ2-1, the V gene TRBV4-1; tentative D call: TRBD2 (5 bases). The CDR3 sequence is CASSPAPLAWSYNEQFF. The CDR3 DNA sequence: TGCGCCAGCAGCCCCGCTCCCCTAGCTTGGTCCTACAATGAGCAGTTCTTC.